Listed below are T cell receptor beta chains from one sample, sequenced in a study of T cells in localized non-small cell lung cancer. Produced via immunoSEQ multiplex PCR; TCRdb's table is partial and in-frame only. Of almost 30,000 clones listed, 88% are singletons. Sequenced material: peripheral blood, taken before any cancer treatment. These receptors came from a female donor over 55 with stage III squamous cell lung carcinoma. CDR3s include the opening cysteine and the closing phenylalanine or tryptophan. The order of the fields is V gene, clone size, CDR3 protein. Clone size is stated in some rows and not others, as once, few, many or a class when expanded.

v_gene: TRBV28
abundance: NA
CDR3aa: CASSLGTGGVTEAFF

v_gene: TRBV29-1
abundance: NA
CDR3aa: CSVDSRRGNTEAFF

v_gene: TRBV6-9
abundance: once
CDR3aa: CASSWGSEADTQYF

v_gene: TRBV28
abundance: few
CDR3aa: CASSLKYEQYF

v_gene: TRBV28
abundance: NA
CDR3aa: CASSSQGRGNQPQHF

v_gene: TRBV2
abundance: NA
CDR3aa: CASGVSGNTEAFF

v_gene: TRBV7-9
abundance: NA
CDR3aa: CASSLAAGEEYGYTF

v_gene: TRBV18
abundance: NA
CDR3aa: CASSQGQGIDTEAFF

v_gene: TRBV6-6
abundance: NA
CDR3aa: CASGTGGGETQYF

v_gene: TRBV7-8
abundance: NA
CDR3aa: CASSLPIVGANVLTF

v_gene: TRBV7-3
abundance: NA
CDR3aa: CASSLLALAGEQYF

v_gene: TRBV5-6
abundance: NA
CDR3aa: CASTQQGGGWYEQYF

v_gene: TRBV7-2
abundance: NA
CDR3aa: CASSLATPRAGYGYTF

v_gene: TRBV7-2
abundance: NA
CDR3aa: CASSLGSFYGYTF

v_gene: TRBV28
abundance: NA
CDR3aa: CASSPPGLGQPQHF

v_gene: TRBV6-1
abundance: NA
CDR3aa: CASSGTGTGGGTLQPQHF

v_gene: TRBV11-2
abundance: NA
CDR3aa: CASSAGANYGYTF

v_gene: TRBV7-9
abundance: NA
CDR3aa: CASSPRSSGANVLTF

v_gene: TRBV18
abundance: NA
CDR3aa: CASSPDWLDYNEQFF

v_gene: TRBV9
abundance: NA
CDR3aa: CASSVGLDTQYF

v_gene: TRBV11-2
abundance: few
CDR3aa: CASSPIGSEAFF

v_gene: TRBV27
abundance: NA
CDR3aa: CASSLSWTGYSPLHF

v_gene: TRBV7-8
abundance: once
CDR3aa: CASSLSSGGVTGELFF

v_gene: TRBV5-1
abundance: NA
CDR3aa: CASSFGEMAEAFF

v_gene: TRBV28
abundance: NA
CDR3aa: CASSLVLGGAETQYF

v_gene: TRBV2
abundance: NA
CDR3aa: CASSELRAGNTEAFF

v_gene: TRBV4-1
abundance: once
CDR3aa: CASSQRDMSTDTQYF

v_gene: TRBV6-1
abundance: NA
CDR3aa: CASSEARSQPQHF

v_gene: TRBV6-6
abundance: NA
CDR3aa: CASSWGQGDNQPQHF

v_gene: TRBV5-1
abundance: NA
CDR3aa: CASSSRQGTEAFF

v_gene: TRBV6-6
abundance: NA
CDR3aa: CASSYSATPDTEAFF

v_gene: TRBV15
abundance: NA
CDR3aa: CATSRGWATGELFF

v_gene: TRBV11-1
abundance: NA
CDR3aa: CASSTQGGSTEAFF

v_gene: TRBV6-6
abundance: NA
CDR3aa: CASLPGARGETQYF

v_gene: TRBV18
abundance: NA
CDR3aa: CASSPAGLAGFVTYEQYF

v_gene: TRBV29-1
abundance: NA
CDR3aa: CSVDSGSYNEQFF